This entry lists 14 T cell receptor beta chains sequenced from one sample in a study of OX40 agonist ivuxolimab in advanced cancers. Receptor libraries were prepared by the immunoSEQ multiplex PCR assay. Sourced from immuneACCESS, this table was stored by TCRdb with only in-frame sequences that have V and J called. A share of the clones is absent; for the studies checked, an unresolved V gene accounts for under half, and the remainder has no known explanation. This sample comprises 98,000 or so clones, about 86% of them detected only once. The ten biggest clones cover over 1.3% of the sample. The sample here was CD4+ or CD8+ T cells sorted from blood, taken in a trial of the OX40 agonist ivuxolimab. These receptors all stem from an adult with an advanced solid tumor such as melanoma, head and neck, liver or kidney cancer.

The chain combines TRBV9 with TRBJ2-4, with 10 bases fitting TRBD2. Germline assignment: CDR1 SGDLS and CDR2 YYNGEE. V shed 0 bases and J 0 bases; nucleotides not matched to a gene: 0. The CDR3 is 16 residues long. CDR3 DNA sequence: TGTGCCAGCAGCGTAGGACTAGCGGGAGCCAAAAACATTCAGTACTTC. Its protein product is CASSVGLAGAKNIQYF.

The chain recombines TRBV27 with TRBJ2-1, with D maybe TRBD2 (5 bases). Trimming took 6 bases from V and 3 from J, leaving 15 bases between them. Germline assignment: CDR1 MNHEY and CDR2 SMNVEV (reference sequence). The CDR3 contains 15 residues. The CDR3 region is CASRPTTDFYNEQFF. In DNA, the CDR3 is TGTGCCAGCAGGCCTACGACGGACTTCTACAATGAGCAGTTCTTC.

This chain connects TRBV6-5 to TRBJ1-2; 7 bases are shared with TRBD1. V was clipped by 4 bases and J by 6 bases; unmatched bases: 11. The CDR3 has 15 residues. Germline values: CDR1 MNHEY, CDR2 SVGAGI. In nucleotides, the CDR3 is TGTGCCAGCAGTTCCCGACAGGGCCGTGGGGATGGCTACACCTTC. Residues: CASSSRQGRGDGYTF.

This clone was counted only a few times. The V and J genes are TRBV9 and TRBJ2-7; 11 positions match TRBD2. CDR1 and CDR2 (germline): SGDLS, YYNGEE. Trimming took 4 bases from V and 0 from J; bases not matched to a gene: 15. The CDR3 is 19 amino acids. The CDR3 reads CASSTGGEVAGGSSYEQYF. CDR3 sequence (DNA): TGTGCCAGCAGCACCGGTGGGGAGGTAGCGGGAGGGAGCTCCTACGAGCAGTACTTC.

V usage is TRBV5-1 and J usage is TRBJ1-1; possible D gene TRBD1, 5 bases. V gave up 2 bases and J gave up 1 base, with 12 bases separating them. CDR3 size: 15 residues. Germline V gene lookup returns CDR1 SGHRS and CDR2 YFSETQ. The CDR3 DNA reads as TGCGCCAGCAGCTTTATTGACAGCCAGAACACTGAAGCTTTCTTT. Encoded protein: CASSFIDSQNTEAFF.

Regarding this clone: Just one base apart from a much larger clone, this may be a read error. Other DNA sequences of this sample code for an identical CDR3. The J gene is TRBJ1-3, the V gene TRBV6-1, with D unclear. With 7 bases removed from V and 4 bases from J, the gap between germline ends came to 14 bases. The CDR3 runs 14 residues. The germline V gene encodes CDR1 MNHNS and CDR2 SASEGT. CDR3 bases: TGTGCCAGCAAGGCAACAAGTGCCGGAAACACCATATATTTT. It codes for CASKATSAGNTIYF.

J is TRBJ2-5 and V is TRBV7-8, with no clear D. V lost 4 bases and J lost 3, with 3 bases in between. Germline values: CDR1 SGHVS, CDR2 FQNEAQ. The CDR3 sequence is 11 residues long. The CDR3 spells CASSWKETQYF. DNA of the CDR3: TGTGCCAGCAGCTGGAAAGAGACCCAGTACTTC.

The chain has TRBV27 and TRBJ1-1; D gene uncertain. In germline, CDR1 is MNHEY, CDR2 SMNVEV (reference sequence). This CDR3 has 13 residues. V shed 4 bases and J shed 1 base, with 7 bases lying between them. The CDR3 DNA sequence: TGTGCCAGCAGTTATGAGAAGAACACTGAAGCTTTCTTT. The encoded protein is CASSYEKNTEAFF.

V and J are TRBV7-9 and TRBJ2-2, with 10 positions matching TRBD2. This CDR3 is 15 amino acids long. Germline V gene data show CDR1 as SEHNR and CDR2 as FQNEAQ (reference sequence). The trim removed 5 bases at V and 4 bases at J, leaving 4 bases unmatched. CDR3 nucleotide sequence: TGTGCCAGCAGCGAACTAGCGGGGAGCACCGGGGAGCTGTTTTTT. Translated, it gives CASSELAGSTGELFF.

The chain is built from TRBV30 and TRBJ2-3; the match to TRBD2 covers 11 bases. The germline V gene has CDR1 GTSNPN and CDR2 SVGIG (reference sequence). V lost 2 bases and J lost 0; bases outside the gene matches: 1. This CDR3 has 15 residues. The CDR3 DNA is TGTGCCTGGAGTTTAGCGGGAGGGAGCACAGATACGCAGTATTTT. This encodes CAWSLAGGSTDTQYF.

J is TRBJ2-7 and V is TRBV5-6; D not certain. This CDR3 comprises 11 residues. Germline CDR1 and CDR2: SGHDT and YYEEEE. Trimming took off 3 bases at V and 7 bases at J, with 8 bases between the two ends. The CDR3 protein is CASSYLVEQYF. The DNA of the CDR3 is TGTGCCAGCAGCTACCTCGTGGAGCAGTACTTC. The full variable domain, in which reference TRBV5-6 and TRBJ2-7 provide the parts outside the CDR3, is DAGVTQSPTHLIKTRGQQVTLRCSPKSGHDTVSWYQQALGQGPQFIFQYYEEEERQRGNFPDRFSGHQFPNYSSELNVNALLLGDSALYLCASSYLVEQYFGPGTRLTVT.

The CDR3 loop is CASSPRAGQETQYF. CDR3 DNA sequence: TGTGCCAGCTCACCTAGGGCAGGACAAGAGACCCAGTACTTC. The V gene is TRBV18, the J gene TRBJ2-5; D is uncertain. Germline V gene lookup returns CDR1 KGHSH and CDR2 LQKENI. The CDR3 loop spans 14 amino acids. V shed 3 bases and J shed 2 bases, with 10 bases lying between them.

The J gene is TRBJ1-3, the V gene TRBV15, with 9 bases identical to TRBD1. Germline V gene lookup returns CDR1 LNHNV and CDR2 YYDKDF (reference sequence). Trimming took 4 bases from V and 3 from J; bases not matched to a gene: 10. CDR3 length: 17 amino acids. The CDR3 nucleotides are TGTGCCACCAGCACGGACAGGGGCTGGGTTTTTGGAAACACCATATATTTT. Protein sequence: CATSTDRGWVFGNTIYF.

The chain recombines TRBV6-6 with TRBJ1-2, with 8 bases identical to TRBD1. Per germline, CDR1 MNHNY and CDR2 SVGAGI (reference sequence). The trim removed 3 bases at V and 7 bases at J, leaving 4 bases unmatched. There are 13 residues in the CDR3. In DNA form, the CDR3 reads TGTGCCAGCAGTTATACTCAGGGGGCTGGCTACACCTTC. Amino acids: CASSYTQGAGYTF.